The sequence of this TCR beta chain was determined in a study of spatial heterogeneity in lung cancer. Noted time point: sample taken at primary tumor resection. The donor group consisted of around 66 patients who had untreated, early-stage non-small cell lung cancer. Unsorted whole RNA from tumor, nontumor lung or frozen PBMC underwent sequencing. Each CDR3 protein gets one entry after TCRdb re-called the 5' RACE reads with MiXCR. The sample has approximately 10,000 distinct CDR3 sequences, around 6% seen once. Findings and caveats of the study: Counts for ubiquitous and regional expanded TCRs went along with ubiquitous and regional nonsynonymous mutations, respectively. Within tumors, counts of expanded alpha and beta TCRs tracked tumor mutation counts.

In germline, CDR1 is LGHNA, CDR2 YSLEER. The length of the CDR3 is 15 residues. Germline trimming cut 2 bases from V and 4 bases from J; bases unmatched to any gene: 5. This clonotype was observed many times. As yet, its antigen is unknown. The chain joins TRBV4-3 to TRBJ2-5, with 9 bases matching TRBD1. This receptor was identified in a female donor with early-stage non-small cell lung cancer. The starting material was lung tumor tissue, obtained at surgery. This CDR3 is CASSQRATGGETQYF. The CDR3 nucleotides are TGCGCCAGCAGCCAAAGGGCGACAGGGGGAGAGACCCAGTACTTC.